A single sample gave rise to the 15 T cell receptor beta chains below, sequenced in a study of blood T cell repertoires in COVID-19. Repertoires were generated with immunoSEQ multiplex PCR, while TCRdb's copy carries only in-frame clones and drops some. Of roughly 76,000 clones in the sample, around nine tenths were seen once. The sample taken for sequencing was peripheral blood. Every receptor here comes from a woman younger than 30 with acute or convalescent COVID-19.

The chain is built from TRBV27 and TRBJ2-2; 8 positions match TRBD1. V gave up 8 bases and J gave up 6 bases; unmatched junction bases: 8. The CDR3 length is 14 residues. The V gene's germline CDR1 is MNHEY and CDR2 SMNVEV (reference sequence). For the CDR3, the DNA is TGTGCCAGCCAACAGACAGGGGAGGCCGGGGAGCTGTTTTTT. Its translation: CASQQTGEAGELFF.

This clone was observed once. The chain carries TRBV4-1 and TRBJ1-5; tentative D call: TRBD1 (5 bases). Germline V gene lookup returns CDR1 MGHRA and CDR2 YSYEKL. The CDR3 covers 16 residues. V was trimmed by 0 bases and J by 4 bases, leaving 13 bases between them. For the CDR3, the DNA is TGCGCCAGCAGCCAAGATGGGGCAGGGTCAAATCAGCCCCAGCATTTT. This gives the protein CASSQDGAGSNQPQHF.

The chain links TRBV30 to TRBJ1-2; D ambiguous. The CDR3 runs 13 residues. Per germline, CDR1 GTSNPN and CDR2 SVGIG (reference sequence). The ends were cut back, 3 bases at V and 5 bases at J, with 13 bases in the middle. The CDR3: CAWSPSSYYGYTF. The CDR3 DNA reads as TGTGCCTGGAGCCCAAGTAGTTATTATGGCTACACCTTC.

DNA for the CDR3: TGTGCCAGCAGTGCCCCTGAAGGGGGGGTCTACGAGCAGTACTTC. Protein sequence: CASSAPEGGVYEQYF. The chain recombines TRBV6-6 with TRBJ2-7, with D maybe TRBD2 (7 bases). Trimming removed 5 bases at V and 3 bases at J, with 17 bases between. Germline CDR1 and CDR2: MNHNY and SVGAGI (reference sequence). This CDR3 has 15 amino acids.

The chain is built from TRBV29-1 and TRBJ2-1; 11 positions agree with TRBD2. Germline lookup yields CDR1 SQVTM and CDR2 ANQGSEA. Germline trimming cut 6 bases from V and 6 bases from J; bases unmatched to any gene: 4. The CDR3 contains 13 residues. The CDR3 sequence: CSVLGTSGNEQFF. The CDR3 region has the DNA TGCAGCGTCCTTGGGACTAGCGGCAATGAGCAGTTCTTC.

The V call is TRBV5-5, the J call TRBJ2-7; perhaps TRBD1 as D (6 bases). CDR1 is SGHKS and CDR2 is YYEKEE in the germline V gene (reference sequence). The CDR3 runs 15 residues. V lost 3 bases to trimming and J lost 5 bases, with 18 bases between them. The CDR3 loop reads CASSSPGHGKDEQYF. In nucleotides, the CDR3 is TGTGCCAGCAGCTCACCGGGACACGGAAAGGACGAGCAGTACTTC.

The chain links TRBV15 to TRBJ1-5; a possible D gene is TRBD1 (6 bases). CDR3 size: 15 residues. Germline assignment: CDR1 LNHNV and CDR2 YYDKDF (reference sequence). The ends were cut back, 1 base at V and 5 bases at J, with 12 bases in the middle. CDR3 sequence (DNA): TGTGCCACCAGCAGAGCCGGGACAAGGGATCAGCCCCAGCATTTT. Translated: CATSRAGTRDQPQHF.

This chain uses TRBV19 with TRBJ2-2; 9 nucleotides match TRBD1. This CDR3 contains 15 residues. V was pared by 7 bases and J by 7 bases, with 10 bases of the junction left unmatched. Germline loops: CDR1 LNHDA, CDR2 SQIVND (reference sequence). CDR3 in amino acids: CASKRGTGSHGELFF. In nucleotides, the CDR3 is TGTGCCAGTAAAAGAGGGACAGGGTCTCACGGGGAGCTGTTTTTT.

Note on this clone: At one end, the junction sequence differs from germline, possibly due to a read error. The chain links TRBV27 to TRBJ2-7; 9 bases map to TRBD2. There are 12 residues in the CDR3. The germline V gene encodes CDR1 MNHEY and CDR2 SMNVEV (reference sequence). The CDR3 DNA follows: TGTGCCAGCAGAGGACTAGCGTACACCGAGCACTTC. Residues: CASRGLAYTEHF.

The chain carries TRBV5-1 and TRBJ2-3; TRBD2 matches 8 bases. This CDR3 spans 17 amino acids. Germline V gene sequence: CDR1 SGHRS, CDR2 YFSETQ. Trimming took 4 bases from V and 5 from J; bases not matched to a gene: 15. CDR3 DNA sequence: TGCGCCAGCAGCGCCGAACCGGGGGGGCTAGGCCAAGATACGCAGTATTTT. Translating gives CASSAEPGGLGQDTQYF.

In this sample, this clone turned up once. The chain's CDR3 is CASSEGQGMNSPLHF. The CDR3 DNA reads as TGTGCCAGCAGTGAGGGACAGGGGATGAATTCACCCCTCCACTTT. The J gene is TRBJ1-6, the V gene TRBV2; the match to TRBD1 covers 10 bases. Germline loops: CDR1 SNHLY, CDR2 FYNNEI. The ends lost 3 bases at V and 7 bases at J; junction bases unmatched: 3. The CDR3 has 15 amino acids.

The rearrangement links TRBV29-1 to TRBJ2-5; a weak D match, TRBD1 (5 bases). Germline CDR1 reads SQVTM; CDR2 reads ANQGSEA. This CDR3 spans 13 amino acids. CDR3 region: CSWGKTGEETQYF. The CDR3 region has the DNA TGCAGTTGGGGAAAAACAGGTGAAGAGACCCAGTACTTC.

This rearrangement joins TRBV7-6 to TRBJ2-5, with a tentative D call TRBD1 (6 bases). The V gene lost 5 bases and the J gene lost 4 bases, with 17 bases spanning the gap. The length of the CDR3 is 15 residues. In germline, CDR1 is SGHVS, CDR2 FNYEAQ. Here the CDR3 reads CASSTRKQGGETQYF. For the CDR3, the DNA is TGTGCCAGCAGCACCCGGAAACAGGGTGGAGAGACCCAGTACTTC.

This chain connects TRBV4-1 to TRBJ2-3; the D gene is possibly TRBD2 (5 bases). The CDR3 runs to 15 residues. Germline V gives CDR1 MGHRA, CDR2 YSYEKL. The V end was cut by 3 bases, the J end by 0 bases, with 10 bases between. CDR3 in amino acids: CASSQDRTSTDTQYF. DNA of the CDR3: TGCGCCAGCAGCCAGGACCGGACTAGCACAGATACGCAGTATTTT.

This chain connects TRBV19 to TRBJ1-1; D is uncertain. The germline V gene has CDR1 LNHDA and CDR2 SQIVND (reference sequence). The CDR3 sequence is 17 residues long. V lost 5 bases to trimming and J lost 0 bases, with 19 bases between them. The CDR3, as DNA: TGTGCCAGTAGTTCCGCCCTTGAAACAGTGATGAACACTGAAGCTTTCTTT. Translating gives CASSSALETVMNTEAFF.